Shown below are 23 T cell receptor beta chains from a single sample sequenced in a study of prognosis after radiotherapy for stage I lung cancer (dated by TCRdb to about 2021). Data came from an Illumina HiSeq 3000. Two rounds of multiplex PCR on genomic DNA were used to amplify the TCR beta CDR3 region. In the first PCR round, primers specific to each TRBV and TRBJ gene were used, and the primer sequences were filed in Chinese patent CN105087789A. TCRdb itself trimmed the public reads at Q25 with fastp, ran MiXCR and retained productive beta chains. Each CDR3 protein gets just one entry, which takes the most common genes and DNA from the rows behind it. Here the sample has 30,000 or so distinct CDR3 sequences; less than 35% occur a single time. More than 30% of the sample belongs to the ten largest clones. The specimen comprised PBMCs, sampled before or after stereotactic body radiation therapy (not recorded which). The receptors originated from a donor aged 50 or older with non-small cell lung cancer.

The chain is built from TRBV10-2 and TRBJ1-2, with D perhaps TRBD1 (6 bases). Deletions cut 10 bases from V and 3 bases from J, with 21 bases between. Germline V lookup: CDR1 WSHSY, CDR2 SAAADI. The CDR3 consists of 15 residues. This CDR3 is CATTEGGISDYGYTF. CDR3 sequence (DNA): TGCGCCACCACTGAGGGGGGAATCAGTGACTATGGCTACACCTTC.

This clonotype was observed at least ten times. V and J are TRBV7-3 and TRBJ2-1, with a possible D match to TRBD1 (5 bases). The CDR3 sequence is 15 residues long. Germline CDR1 and CDR2: SGHTA and FQGTGA. V lost 3 bases to trimming and J lost 3 bases, with 12 bases between them. The CDR3 loop is CASSLSQGLYNEQFF. DNA of the CDR3: TGTGCCAGCAGCTTGAGCCAGGGCCTCTACAATGAGCAGTTCTTC. The full variable domain, with the rest looked up from reference TRBV7-3 and TRBJ2-1, is GAGVSQTPSNKVTEKGKYVELRCDPISGHTALYWYRQSLGQGPEFLIYFQGTGAADDSGLPNDRFFAVRPEGSVSTLKIQRTERGDSAVYLCASSLSQGLYNEQFFGPGTRLTVL.

V is TRBV6-2 or TRBV6-3 and J is TRBJ2-7; 13 nucleotides agree with TRBD2. Germline trimming cut 0 bases from V and 12 bases from J; bases unmatched to any gene: 11. The CDR3 is 16 amino acids. Looked up from germline, CDR1 is MNHEY and CDR2 is SVGEGT. The chain's CDR3 is CASSYSGTSGTCRRYF. CDR3 DNA sequence: TGTGCCAGCAGTTACTCCGGGACTAGCGGGACCTGTAGGCGGTACTTC.

This clonotype was picked up many times. The rearrangement links TRBV30 to TRBJ2-3, with TRBD1 matching 10 bases. The CDR3 is made up of 15 amino acids. V lost 3 bases to trimming and J lost 3 bases; unmatched junction nucleotides: 6. CDR1 and CDR2 (germline): GTSNPN, SVGIG (reference sequence). The CDR3 DNA follows: TGTGCCTGGAGCGGGGGACAGGGGCCGACAGATACGCAGTATTTT. Translating gives CAWSGGQGPTDTQYF.

A word on this clonotype: This likely stems from a read error, as it lies one base from a far larger clone. This rearrangement joins TRBV9 to TRBJ1-2, with D unresolved. Looked up from germline, CDR1 is SGDLS and CDR2 is YYNGEE. V dropped 4 bases and J dropped 5 bases, with 9 bases sitting between them. The length of the CDR3 is 12 residues. This CDR3 reads CASSRRTYGYTF. For the CDR3, the DNA is TGTGCCAGCAGCAGACGAACATATGGCTACACCTTC.

This clonotype appeared many times. CDR3 residues: CAWSEDRRFLIARQYF. The CDR3 DNA reads as TGTGCCTGGAGTGAGGACAGGAGGTTCCTAATTGCTCGGCAGTACTTC. V and J are TRBV30 and TRBJ2-7; 7 bases are shared with TRBD1. V was pared by 1 base and J by 9 bases, with 18 bases of the junction left unmatched. CDR1 and CDR2 (germline): GTSNPN, SVGIG (reference sequence). This CDR3 has 16 amino acids.

This clonotype was picked up many times. The chain uses TRBV5-1 and TRBJ2-1; 8 nucleotides align to TRBD2. V shed 6 bases and J 6 bases; nucleotides not matched to a gene: 8. Germline-derived CDR1 and CDR2 are SGHRS and YFSETQ. The CDR3 contains 14 residues. This CDR3 is CASTMTSESNEQFF. The CDR3 nucleotides read TGCGCCAGCACCATGACTAGCGAGAGCAATGAGCAGTTCTTC.

This clonotype was seen just once. One junction end does not reproduce the germline sequence, and a read error may be involved. The genes are TRBV6-1 and TRBJ2-1; D remains unclear. The germline V gene encodes CDR1 MNHNS and CDR2 SASEGT. The length of the CDR3 is 13 residues. CDR3 residues: CTSSEAGSGGQFF. The DNA of the CDR3 is TGTACCAGCAGTGAAGCCGGGTCGGGTGGGCAGTTCTTC.

This clonotype occurred many times. The rearrangement links TRBV5-1 to TRBJ2-2; D might be TRBD2 (5 bases). This CDR3 contains 16 residues. Germline V gene sequence: CDR1 SGHRS, CDR2 YFSETQ. Between the trimmed V and J ends, which lost 5 bases and 1 base, there was a span of 15 bases. CDR3 sequence reads: CASRPQGGGNTGELFF. For the CDR3, the DNA is TGCGCCAGCAGGCCCCAAGGAGGAGGGAACACCGGGGAGCTGTTTTTT.

Notes on this clonotype: At one boundary the junction diverges from the germline segment, which might be a read error. This chain uses TRBV9 with TRBJ2-7; maybe TRBD1 (6 bases). The CDR3 is 13 amino acids. Germline V gene sequence: CDR1 SGDLS, CDR2 YYNGEE. CDR3 DNA sequence: TGTGCCAGCAGCCCCGGGACAAGCTACGAGCAGTGCTTC. It yields the protein CASSPGTSYEQCF.

This clonotype has at least ten counts. J is TRBJ2-5 and V is TRBV4-2; perhaps TRBD2 as D (7 bases). Germline V CDR1 and CDR2: LGHNA, YNFKEQ. This CDR3 contains 17 residues. Between the trimmed V and J ends, which lost 1 base and 3 bases, there was a span of 18 bases. CDR3 DNA sequence: TGTGCCAGCAGCCAAGTTGGGAGGGGGGACAACGAAGAGACCCAGTACTTC. Translating gives CASSQVGRGDNEETQYF.

Points on this clonotype: Mismatch with germline at one junction end may stem from a read error. CDR3 amino acids: CVSTGTGFEKLFF. CDR3 nucleotide sequence: TGTGTCAGTACCGGGACAGGGTTCGAAAAACTGTTTTTT. This sequence joins TRBV19 and TRBJ1-4, with TRBD1 identical over 9 bases. From germline, CDR1 is LNHDA and CDR2 SQIVND (reference sequence). The CDR3 consists of 13 residues.

As to this clonotype: A much larger clone is a single base away; this may be a read error. The rearrangement uses TRBV28 and TRBJ2-4; D possibly uses TRBD1 or TRBD2 (5 bases each). The CDR3 totals 15 residues. Per the germline V gene, CDR1 is MDHEN and CDR2 is SYDVKM. DNA of the CDR3: TGTGCCAGCAGTGTTACCGGGGCGGCCAAAAACATTCGGTACTTC. Protein sequence: CASSVTGAAKNIRYF.

This clonotype was counted ten times or more. The J gene is TRBJ2-7, the V gene TRBV11-2; 12 positions match TRBD2. From germline, CDR1 is SGHAT and CDR2 FQNNGV. Germline trimming cut 2 bases from V and 5 bases from J; bases unmatched to any gene: 13. The CDR3 is made up of 18 amino acids. The CDR3 nucleotides read TGTGCCAGCAGCTTATTGGTCCTAGCGGGAGGGTCGAGGAACGAGCAGTACTTC. Amino acid sequence: CASSLLVLAGGSRNEQYF.

As concerns this clonotype: A far bigger clonotype differs at one base, so this is likely a read error. J is TRBJ2-7 and V is TRBV6-1, with D hard to call. This CDR3 is built from 11 residues. Germline CDR1 MNHNS, CDR2 SASEGT. The V end lost 7 bases, the J end lost 6 bases, and 10 bases lay between the germline ends. The CDR3 DNA follows: TGTGCCAGCATTTCACCCCCCGAGCAGTACTTC. Its translation is CASISPPEQYF.

On this clonotype itself: A much larger clone differs by one base, so this may be a read error. The gene calls are TRBV30 and TRBJ1-3; D might be TRBD1 (6 bases). Germline lookup yields CDR1 GTSNPN and CDR2 SVGIG (reference sequence). The CDR3 has 13 amino acids. Trimming pared 2 bases from V and 8 bases from J, leaving 13 bases between. CDR3 sequence: CAWSPGAADTIYF. The CDR3 nucleotides are TGTGCCTGGAGTCCAGGGGCGGCGGACACCATATATTTT. Combining the CDR3 with reference TRBV30 and TRBJ1-3 gives the whole variable domain SQTIHQWPATLVQPVGSPLSLECTVEGTSNPNLYWYRQAAGRGLQLLFYSVGIGQISSEVPQNLSASRPQDRQFILSSKKLLLSDSGFYLCAWSPGAADTIYFGEGSWLTVV.

This clonotype has more than one count but fewer than ten. This chain uses TRBV19 with TRBJ2-1; D unresolved. CDR1 and CDR2 (germline): LNHDA, SQIVND (reference sequence). V lost 3 bases to trimming and J lost 6 bases, with 12 bases between them. This CDR3 has 14 amino acids. Here the CDR3 DNA reads TGTGCCAGTAGTATTATAGTTTTCATCAATGAGCAGTTCTTC. Residues: CASSIIVFINEQFF.

Ten or more counts support this clonotype. The chain has TRBV28 and TRBJ2-5, with D possibly being TRBD2 (5 bases). This CDR3 is built from 14 residues. Germline-derived CDR1 and CDR2 are MDHEN and SYDVKM. V shed 4 bases and J shed 7 bases, with 16 bases lying between them. CDR3 protein: CASSSPWLAGTQYF. The CDR3 DNA follows: TGTGCCAGCAGTTCCCCGTGGCTAGCCGGGACCCAGTACTTC.

Details on this clonotype: A read error may account for a junction end that differs from germline. The rearrangement joins TRBV19 to TRBJ2-1; 12 bases line up with TRBD2. This CDR3 region has 18 residues. The germline V gene encodes CDR1 LNHDA and CDR2 SQIVND (reference sequence). CDR3 in amino acids: CASNIDSTSSGRDNGQFF. The CDR3 coding sequence is TGTGCCAGTAATATAGATTCCACTTCTAGCGGGAGGGACAATGGGCAGTTCTTC.

This clonotype was counted at least ten times. The chain couples TRBV6-1 to TRBJ2-7, with D unclear. This CDR3 contains 13 residues. Between the trimmed V and J ends, which lost 6 bases and 3 bases, there was a span of 12 bases. Germline lookup yields CDR1 MNHNS and CDR2 SASEGT. The chain's CDR3 is CASSPPGYYEQYF. The DNA for the CDR3 is TGTGCCAGCAGCCCCCCCGGGTACTACGAGCAGTACTTC.

In this sample, this clonotype turned up many times. The chain carries TRBV6-5 and TRBJ1-2; 8 bases match TRBD1. The germline CDR1 and CDR2 sequences are MNHEY and SVGAGI. V trimming: 2 bases; J trimming: 2 bases; junction bases outside the gene matches: 1. The CDR3 totals 14 residues. CDR3 sequence: CASSYDRGNYGYTF. CDR3 coding DNA: TGTGCCAGCAGTTACGACAGGGGAAACTATGGCTACACCTTC.

This sequence joins TRBV28 and TRBJ2-7; D is unresolved. This CDR3 contains 16 residues. V was pared by 7 bases and J by 2 bases, with 21 bases between. Germline lookup yields CDR1 MDHEN and CDR2 SYDVKM. The CDR3 loop is CASTELAGRTAYEQYF. CDR3 coding DNA: TGTGCCAGCACCGAGTTGGCCGGCAGAACGGCCTACGAGCAGTACTTC. The full variable domain, with the rest looked up from reference TRBV28 and TRBJ2-7, is DVKVTQSSRYLVKRTGEKVFLECVQDMDHENMFWYRQDPGLGLRLIYFSYDVKMKEKGDIPEGYSVSREKKERFSLILESASTNQTSMYLCASTELAGRTAYEQYFGPGTRLTVT.

This clonotype was seen repeatedly, ten times or more. The chain uses TRBV4-1 and TRBJ1-3; D is uncertain. The germline V and J ends were trimmed by 1 base and 0 bases, with 10 bases remaining between them. The CDR3 has 16 residues. Germline CDR1 MGHRA, CDR2 YSYEKL. The chain's CDR3 is CASSQGHIDSGNTIYF. The CDR3 nucleotides are TGCGCCAGCAGCCAAGGTCACATCGACTCTGGAAACACCATATATTTT.